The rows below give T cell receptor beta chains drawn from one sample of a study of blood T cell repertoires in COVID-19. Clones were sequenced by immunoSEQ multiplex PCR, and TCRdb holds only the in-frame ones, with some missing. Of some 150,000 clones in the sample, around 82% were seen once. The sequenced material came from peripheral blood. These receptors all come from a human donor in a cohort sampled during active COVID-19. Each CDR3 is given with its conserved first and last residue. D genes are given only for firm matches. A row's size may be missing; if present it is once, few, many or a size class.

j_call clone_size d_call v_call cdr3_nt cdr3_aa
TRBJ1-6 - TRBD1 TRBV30 TGTGCCTGGAGGGGGACAGGGGGTATGGATTCACCCCTCCACTTT CAWRGTGGMDSPLHF
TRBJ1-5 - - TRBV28 TGTGCCAGCAGGGGCGGGGTGTGGCAGCCCCAGCATTTT CASRGGVWQPQHF
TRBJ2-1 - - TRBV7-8 TGTGCCAGCAGCTTAGCGGCGGGGCGGCAGCAGTTCTTC CASSLAAGRQQFF
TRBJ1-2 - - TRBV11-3 TGTGCCAGCAGCTTAGATTTCCTGGCCTATGGCTACACCTTC CASSLDFLAYGYTF
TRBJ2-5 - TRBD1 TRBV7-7 TGTGCTAGCAGCTTATCCAGGGGGGAGACCCAGTACTTC CASSLSRGETQYF
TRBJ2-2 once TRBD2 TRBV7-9 TGTGCCAGCATCGGACTAGCGGGAGTCGGGGAGCTGTTTTTT CASIGLAGVGELFF
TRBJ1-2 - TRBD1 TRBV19 TGTGCCAGTAGGACTGGAAGGACAGGGGCGGATGGCTACACCTTC CASRTGRTGADGYTF
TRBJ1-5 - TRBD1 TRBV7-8 TGTGCCAGCAGCTTTCTGGGACAGGGGTATCAGCCCCAGCATTTT CASSFLGQGYQPQHF
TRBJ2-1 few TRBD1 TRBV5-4 TGTGCCAGCGTCCTCACAGGGGGGCACAATGAGCAGTTCTTC CASVLTGGHNEQFF
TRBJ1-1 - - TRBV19 TGTGCCACGAGCCCCAGGGGTATGGGCACTGAAGCTTTCTTT CATSPRGMGTEAFF
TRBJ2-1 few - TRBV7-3 TGTGCCAGCAGCTTAAGGCTGGCGGTCTACAATGAGCAGTTCTTC CASSLRLAVYNEQFF
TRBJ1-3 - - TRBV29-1 TGCAGCGTTGGATTAACAGGCTCTGGAAACACCATATATTTT CSVGLTGSGNTIYF
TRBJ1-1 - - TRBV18 TGTGCCAGCTCAGTCTCGACAGCTCAGAACACTGAAGCTTTCTTT CASSVSTAQNTEAFF
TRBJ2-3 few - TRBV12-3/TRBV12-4 TGTGCCAGCTCCGGGAGCACAGATACGCAGTATTTT CASSGSTDTQYF
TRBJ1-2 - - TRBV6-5 TGTGCCAGCAGCCTGGGGACAAGCTCTAACTATGGCTACACCTTC CASSLGTSSNYGYTF
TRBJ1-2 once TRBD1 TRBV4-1 TGCGCCAGCAGCCAAGATCCTTACAGGGGGAACTATGGCTACACCTTC CASSQDPYRGNYGYTF
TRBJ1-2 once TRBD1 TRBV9 TGTGCCAGCAGTCCCTATCGGGACAGTTATGGCTACACCTTC CASSPYRDSYGYTF